This record concerns one TCR beta chain sequence. CDR3 size: 15 residues. The germline V gene has CDR1 SEHNR and CDR2 FQNEAQ (reference sequence). Trimming at V came to 5 bases and at J to 3 bases, leaving 9 bases not matched to a gene. Profiling relied on immunoSEQ multiplex PCR, and the TCRdb table lists in-frame clones only, not all of them. The sample yields 9,900 or so clones, 95% to 98% seen once. The data originate from a study of T cells after posttransplantation cyclophosphamide. Cells defined as naive were viable CD3+CD4+ or CD3+CD8+ and CCR7+CD45RA+CD45RO-CD95-CD27+CD28+. The chain combines TRBV7-9 with TRBJ1-2; TRBD1 aligns across 7 bases. Specimen: naive CD4+ T cells sorted from PBMCs. This TCR derives from a woman aged 60 to 75 in good health, CMV-negative, and a related stem cell transplant donor. CDR3 coding DNA: TGTGCCAGCAGCCCAGGGACAGCGAACTACTATGGCTACACCTTC. Its protein is CASSPGTANYYGYTF.